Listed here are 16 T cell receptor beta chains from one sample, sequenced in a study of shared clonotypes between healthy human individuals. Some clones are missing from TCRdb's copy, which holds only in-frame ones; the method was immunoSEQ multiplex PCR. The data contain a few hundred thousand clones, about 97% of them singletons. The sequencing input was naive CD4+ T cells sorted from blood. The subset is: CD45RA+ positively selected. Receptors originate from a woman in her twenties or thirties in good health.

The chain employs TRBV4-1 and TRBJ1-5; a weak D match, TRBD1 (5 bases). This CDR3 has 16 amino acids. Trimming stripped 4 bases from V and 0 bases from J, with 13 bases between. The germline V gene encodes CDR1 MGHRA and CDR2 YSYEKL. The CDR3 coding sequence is TGCGCCAGCAGCCCAGGGATGGGGGTTAGCAATCAGCCCCAGCATTTT. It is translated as CASSPGMGVSNQPQHF.

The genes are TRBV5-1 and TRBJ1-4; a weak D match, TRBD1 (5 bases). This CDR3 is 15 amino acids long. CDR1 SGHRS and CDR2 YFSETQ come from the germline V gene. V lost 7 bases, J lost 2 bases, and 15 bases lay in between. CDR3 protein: CASSAGGTTNEKLFF. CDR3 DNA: TGCGCCAGCTCGGCTGGTGGGACTACTAATGAAAAACTGTTTTTT.

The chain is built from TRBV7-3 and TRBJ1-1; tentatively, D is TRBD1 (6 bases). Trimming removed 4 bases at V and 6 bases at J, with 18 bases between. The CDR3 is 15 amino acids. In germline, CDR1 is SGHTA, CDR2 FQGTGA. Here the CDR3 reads CASSSGQGWRSEAFF. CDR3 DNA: TGTGCCAGCAGCTCCGGTCAGGGGTGGAGGTCTGAAGCTTTCTTT. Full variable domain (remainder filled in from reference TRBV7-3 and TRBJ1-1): GAGVSQTPSNKVTEKGKYVELRCDPISGHTALYWYRQSLGQGPEFLIYFQGTGAADDSGLPNDRFFAVRPEGSVSTLKIQRTERGDSAVYLCASSSGQGWRSEAFFGQGTRLTVV.

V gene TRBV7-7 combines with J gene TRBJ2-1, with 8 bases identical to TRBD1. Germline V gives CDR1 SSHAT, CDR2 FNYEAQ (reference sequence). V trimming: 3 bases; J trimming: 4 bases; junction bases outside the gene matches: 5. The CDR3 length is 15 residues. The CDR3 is CASSFAGGEYNEQFF. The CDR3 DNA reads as TGTGCCAGCAGCTTCGCAGGGGGCGAATACAATGAGCAGTTCTTC.

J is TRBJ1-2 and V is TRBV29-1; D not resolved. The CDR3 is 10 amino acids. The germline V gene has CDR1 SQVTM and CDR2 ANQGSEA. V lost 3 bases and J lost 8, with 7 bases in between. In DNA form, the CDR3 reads TGCAGCGTTGATCTTGAGGGCTACACCTTC. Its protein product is CSVDLEGYTF.

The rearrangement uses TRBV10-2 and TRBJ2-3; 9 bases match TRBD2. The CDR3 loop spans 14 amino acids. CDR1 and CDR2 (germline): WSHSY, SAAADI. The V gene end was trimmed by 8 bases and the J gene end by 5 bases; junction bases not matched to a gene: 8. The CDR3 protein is CASGVAGEGDTQYF. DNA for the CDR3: TGCGCCAGCGGGGTAGCGGGAGAGGGAGATACGCAGTATTTT.

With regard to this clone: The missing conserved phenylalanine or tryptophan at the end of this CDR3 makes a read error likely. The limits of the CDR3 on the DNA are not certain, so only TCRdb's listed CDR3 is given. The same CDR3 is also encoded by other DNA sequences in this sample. The CDR3 loop reads CASSSGLAEPPLVL. J is TRBJ2-7 and V is TRBV27; the table's D call of TRBD2 was not tested on the DNA. Germline V lookup: CDR1 MNHEY, CDR2 SMNVEV (reference sequence). The CDR3 length is 14 residues, termini included.

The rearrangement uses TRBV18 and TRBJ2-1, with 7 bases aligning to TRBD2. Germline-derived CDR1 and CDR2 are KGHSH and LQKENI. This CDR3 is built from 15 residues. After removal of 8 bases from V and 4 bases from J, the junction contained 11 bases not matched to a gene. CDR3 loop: CASAISSGSYNEQFF. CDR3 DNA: TGTGCCAGCGCTATTTCTAGCGGTTCGTACAATGAGCAGTTCTTC.

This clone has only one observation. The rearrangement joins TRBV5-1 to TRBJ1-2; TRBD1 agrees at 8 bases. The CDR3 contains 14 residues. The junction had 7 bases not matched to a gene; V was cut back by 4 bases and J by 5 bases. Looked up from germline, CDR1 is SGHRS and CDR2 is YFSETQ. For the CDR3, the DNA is TGCGCCAGCAGCGTAGGACAGGGCCTATATGGCTACACCTTC. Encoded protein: CASSVGQGLYGYTF.

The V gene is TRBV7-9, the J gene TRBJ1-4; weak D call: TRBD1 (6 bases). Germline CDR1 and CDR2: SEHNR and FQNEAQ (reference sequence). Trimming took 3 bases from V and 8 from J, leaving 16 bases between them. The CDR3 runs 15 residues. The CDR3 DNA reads TGTGCCAGCAGCTTTTCCGCAGGGGACCGAGAAAAACTGTTTTTT. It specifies CASSFSAGDREKLFF.

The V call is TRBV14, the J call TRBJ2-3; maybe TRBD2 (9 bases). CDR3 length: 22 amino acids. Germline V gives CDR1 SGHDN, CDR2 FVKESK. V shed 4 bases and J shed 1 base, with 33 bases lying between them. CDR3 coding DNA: TGTGCCAGCAGCCCGGGACAGGCAACCCCACGGCTAGCGGGGATGGGCACAGATACGCAGTATTTT. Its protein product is CASSPGQATPRLAGMGTDTQYF.

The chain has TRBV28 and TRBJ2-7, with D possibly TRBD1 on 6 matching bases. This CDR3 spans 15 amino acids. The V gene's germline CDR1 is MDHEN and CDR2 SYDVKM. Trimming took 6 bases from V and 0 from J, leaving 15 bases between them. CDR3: CASRYRDTYSYEQYF. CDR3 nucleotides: TGTGCCAGCAGATACCGGGACACATACTCCTACGAGCAGTACTTC.

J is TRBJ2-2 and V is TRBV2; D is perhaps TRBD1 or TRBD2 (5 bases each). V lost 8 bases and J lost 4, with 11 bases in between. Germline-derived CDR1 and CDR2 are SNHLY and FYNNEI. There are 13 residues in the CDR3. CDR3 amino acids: CASLGEITGELFF. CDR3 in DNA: TGTGCCAGCTTAGGGGAGATCACCGGGGAGCTGTTTTTT.

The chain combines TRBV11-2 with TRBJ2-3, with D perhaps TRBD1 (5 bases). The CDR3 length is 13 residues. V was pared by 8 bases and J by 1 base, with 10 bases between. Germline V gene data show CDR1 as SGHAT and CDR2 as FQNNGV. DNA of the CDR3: TGTGCCAGCCTGGGGCCGGGCACAGATACGCAGTATTTT. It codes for CASLGPGTDTQYF.

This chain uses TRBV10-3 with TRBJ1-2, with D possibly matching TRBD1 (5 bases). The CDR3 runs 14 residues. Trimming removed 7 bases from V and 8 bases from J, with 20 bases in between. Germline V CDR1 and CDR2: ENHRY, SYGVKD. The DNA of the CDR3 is TGTGCCATCACCCCTGGGGGGGAAGCAGGAGGCTACACCTTC. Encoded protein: CAITPGGEAGGYTF.

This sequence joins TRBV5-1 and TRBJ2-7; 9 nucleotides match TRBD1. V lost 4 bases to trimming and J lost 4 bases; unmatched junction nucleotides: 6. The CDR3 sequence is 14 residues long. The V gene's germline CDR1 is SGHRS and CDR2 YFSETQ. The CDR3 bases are TGCGCCAGCAGCGAGGGGACAGGGCCGTACGAGCAGTACTTC. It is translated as CASSEGTGPYEQYF.